A selection of T cell receptor beta chains follows, all from one sample in a study of T cells in Graves' hyperthyroidism and ophthalmopathy. TCRdb used MiXCR to reprocess the multiplex PCR reads, holding one entry per CDR3 protein. This table holds roughly 500,000 distinct CDR3 sequences, more than 15% found once. The sequenced sample was blood. The receptors were sampled from a woman aged 25 to 39 with Graves' ophthalmopathy. CDR3s include the opening cysteine and the closing phenylalanine or tryptophan. Each record gives: D gene, J gene, V gene, CDR3 length, clone size, CDR3 DNA, CDR3 protein. A D gene is named only where the DNA matches it firmly. Not every row has a clone size; where given, it reads once, few, many or a size class.

>TRBD2|TRBJ2-7|TRBV30|13|many
TGTGCCTGGAGTGCGGGACTAACCTACGAGCAGTACTTC
CAWSAGLTYEQYF
>.|TRBJ2-7|TRBV12-3/TRBV12-4|13|.
TGTGCCAGCAGTTTATATGCGGGGACGGAGCAGTACTTC
CASSLYAGTEQYF
>.|TRBJ1-5|TRBV2|12|many
.
CAKYSCHQPQHF
>.|TRBJ1-5|TRBV28|14|medium-sized
TGTGCCAGCAGTTCCCTCCCCCGCAATCAGCCCCAGCATTTT
CASSSLPRNQPQHF
>.|TRBJ1-5|TRBV5-4|14|.
TGTGCCAGCAGCTTGGAACCAGATGATCAGCCCCAGCATTTT
CASSLEPDDQPQHF
>TRBD1|TRBJ1-2|TRBV19|14|few
TGTGCCAGTAGTGAGCAGGGGGGCGACTATGGCTACACCTTC
CASSEQGGDYGYTF
>TRBD2|TRBJ2-1|TRBV7-9|16|.
TGTGCCAGCAAACCTCTGGCGGGAGGGCGGTACAATGAGCAGTTCTTC
CASKPLAGGRYNEQFF
>.|TRBJ1-1|TRBV19|15|few
TGTGCCAGTAGTACTCAAGGCCTTGGGAACACTGAAGCTTTCTTT
CASSTQGLGNTEAFF
>.|TRBJ2-2|TRBV3-1|16|.
TGTGCCAGCAGCCAGGCTAGGGCATTGAACACCGGGAAGCTGTTTTTT
CASSQARALNTGKLFF
>.|TRBJ2-2|TRBV20-1|18|few
TGCAGTGCTAGAGATGAGAACGGCCGCCGGTTTTACACCGGGGAGCTGTTTTTT
CSARDENGRRFYTGELFF
>TRBD2|TRBJ2-5|TRBV10-3|16|.
TGTGCCATCAGTGAGTCCATAGCGGGAGTGCAAGAGACCCAGTACTTC
CAISESIAGVQETQYF